One and the same sample provided the 30 T cell receptor beta chains below, sequenced in a study of blood T cells in healthy people across ages. For the second PCR, which ran for 7 to 11 cycles, a sample-barcoded 5' primer and a J-beta primer mix were used. TCRdb re-called the 5' RACE reads through MiXCR, storing one row per CDR3 protein. Among about 670,000 distinct CDR3 sequences, roughly half were seen once, and the ten largest hold about 14%. The sample comprised blood. The receptors stem from an elderly woman in good health.

This clonotype was detected many times. The DNA for the CDR3 is TGTGCCAGCAAAGACGGACTAGCGGCGGAGACCCAGTACTTC. Its translation: CASKDGLAAETQYF. This chain joins TRBV10-3 and TRBJ2-5; 10 bases match TRBD2. The trim removed 10 bases at V and 5 bases at J, leaving 10 bases unmatched. Germline assignment: CDR1 ENHRY and CDR2 SYGVKD. CDR3 length: 14 residues.

Regarding this clonotype: This may come from a read error, since a much larger clone is one base off. This sequence joins TRBV20-1 and TRBJ2-4, with 10 bases lining up with TRBD2. Looked up from germline, CDR1 is DFQATT and CDR2 is SNEGSKA (reference sequence). The CDR3 has 16 amino acids. CDR3 region: CGARDLASGSLSEQYF. The CDR3 DNA follows: TGCGGTGCTAGAGATCTAGCTAGCGGGAGTCTATCTGAGCAGTACTTC.

The chain joins TRBV12-3 or TRBV12-4 to TRBJ1-5; TRBD1 matches 8 bases. The V segment lost 5 bases and the J segment 2 bases; nucleotides outside the gene matches: 5. CDR3 size: 15 residues. This chain's CDR3 is CASSLTGDGNQPQHF. The DNA of the CDR3 is TGTGCCAGCAGTCTGACAGGGGATGGCAATCAGCCCCAGCATTTT.

The chain carries TRBV7-8 and TRBJ2-1, with D perhaps matching TRBD2 (6 bases). With 1 base removed from V and 2 bases from J, the gap between germline ends came to 12 bases. The CDR3 loop spans 16 amino acids. Germline CDR1 is SGHVS and CDR2 is FQNEAQ. Written as DNA, the CDR3 is TGTGCCAGCAGCTTAGTCAGTGGAGGGGCCTACAATGAGCAGTTCTTC. It codes for CASSLVSGGAYNEQFF.

This clonotype showed up many times. V is TRBV27 and J is TRBJ2-1, with 12 bases aligning to TRBD2. V trimming: 5 bases; J trimming: 6 bases; junction bases outside the gene matches: 11. Germline V gene lookup returns CDR1 MNHEY and CDR2 SMNVEV (reference sequence). The length of the CDR3 is 17 residues. This chain's CDR3 is CASSHRTSGTLINEQFF. The CDR3 DNA reads as TGTGCCAGCAGTCACAGGACTAGCGGGACGCTAATCAATGAGCAGTTCTTC.

This chain uses TRBV28 with TRBJ2-3; 8 positions match TRBD1. CDR1 MDHEN and CDR2 SYDVKM come from the germline V gene. V gave up 7 bases and J gave up 2 bases; unmatched junction bases: 2. The CDR3 length is 13 residues. The CDR3 region has the DNA TGTGCCAGCATGGACAGGGACACAGATACGCAGTATTTT. It encodes CASMDRDTDTQYF.

The chain joins TRBV7-2 to TRBJ2-4; D possibly corresponds to TRBD2 (6 bases). This CDR3 comprises 14 residues. Trimming removed 11 bases at V and 7 bases at J, with 21 bases between. The germline V gene has CDR1 SGHTA and CDR2 FQGNSA. CDR3 region: CAVRDTRRGNIQYF. CDR3 coding DNA: TGTGCCGTCCGCGACACTCGGAGGGGCAACATTCAGTACTTC. The full variable domain, rest sourced from reference TRBV7-2 and TRBJ2-4, is GAGVSQSPSNKVTEKGKDVELRCDPISGHTALYWYRQSLGQGLEFLIYFQGNSAPDKSGLPSDRFSAERTGGSVSTLTIQRTQQEDSAVYLCAVRDTRRGNIQYFGAGTRLSVL.

This clonotype was seen only a few times. This rearrangement joins TRBV12-3 or TRBV12-4 to TRBJ2-5; 9 bases align to TRBD2. The CDR3 contains 16 residues. V lost 2 bases, J lost 2 bases, and 6 bases stayed unmatched. The CDR3 loop is CASSLNRAGGQETQYF. CDR3 coding DNA: TGTGCCAGCAGTTTAAACCGGGCGGGGGGGCAAGAGACCCAGTACTTC.

This clonotype was picked up many times. The chain is built from TRBV19 and TRBJ2-1; D is possibly TRBD2 (6 bases). Trimming stripped 5 bases from V and 7 bases from J, with 12 bases between. Germline V gene lookup returns CDR1 LNHDA and CDR2 SQIVND (reference sequence). The CDR3 extends over 13 amino acids. CDR3 in amino acids: CASSPLRGNEQFF. The CDR3, as DNA: TGTGCCAGTAGTCCGCTCCGGGGGAATGAGCAGTTCTTC.

The chain joins TRBV6-2 or TRBV6-3 to TRBJ2-4, with a possible D match to TRBD1 (6 bases). The J call is uncertain, as TRBJ2-5 better fits the DNA end. Germline V gene sequence: CDR1 MNHEY, CDR2 SVGEGT. This CDR3 is 12 amino acids long. CDR3 protein: CASRRTEETQYF. For the CDR3, the DNA is TGTGCCAGCAGGAGGACAGAAGAGACCCAGTACTTC.

With regard to this clonotype: A read error is possible here, since a much larger clone lies one base away. The J gene is TRBJ2-1, the V gene TRBV18; D is undetermined. The J call may be in error: the DNA end matches TRBJ2-7 better. There are 16 residues in the CDR3. CDR1 KGHSH and CDR2 LQKENI come from the germline V gene. The CDR3 here is CASSPPGLPSYNEQYF. For the CDR3, the DNA is TGTGCCAGCTCACCTCCAGGCCTACCCTCCTACAATGAGCAGTACTTC.

V gene TRBV20-1 combines with J gene TRBJ1-6; 7 bases are a match to TRBD1. From germline, CDR1 is DFQATT and CDR2 SNEGSKA (reference sequence). Trimming took 5 bases from V and 0 from J; bases not matched to a gene: 4. The CDR3 spans 15 residues. CDR3 nucleotide sequence: TGCAGTGCTCGGGACAGTTCCTCCTATAATTCACCCCTCCACTTT. Translating gives CSARDSSSYNSPLHF.

This clonotype was picked up many times. V gene TRBV11-3 combines with J gene TRBJ2-1, with 8 positions matching TRBD1. This CDR3 comprises 15 residues. The V gene's germline CDR1 is SGHNT and CDR2 YENEEA. The J segment lost 6 bases and the V segment lost 5 bases, leaving 9 bases of the junction unmatched. CDR3 in amino acids: CASSIDRGRANEQFF. The CDR3, as DNA: TGTGCCAGCAGCATCGACAGGGGTAGGGCCAATGAGCAGTTCTTC.

Points on this clonotype: A clone one base away is much larger, so this may be a read error. The chain joins TRBV6-5 to TRBJ2-2; perhaps TRBD1 as D (6 bases). CDR1 is MNHEY and CDR2 is SVGAGI in the germline V gene. The CDR3 contains 15 residues. The CDR3 DNA sequence: TGTGCCGGCAGTTACGACAACAGGGTAGCCGGGGAGCTGTTTTTT. As protein: CAGSYDNRVAGELFF.

This clonotype was found many times. This rearrangement joins TRBV29-1 to TRBJ2-1, with 11 bases aligning to TRBD2. The length of the CDR3 is 13 residues. Unmatched junction bases numbered 4, after V lost 7 bases and J lost 5 bases. Germline V gene sequence: CDR1 SQVTM, CDR2 ANQGSEA. The CDR3 DNA sequence: TGCAGCGGTGGACTAGCGGGCGACAATGAGCAGTTCTTC. Its translation is CSGGLAGDNEQFF.

This clonotype has more than one count but fewer than ten. J is TRBJ2-3 and V is TRBV4-2; TRBD2 matches 9 bases. This CDR3 comprises 16 residues. Germline CDR1 is LGHNA and CDR2 is YNFKEQ. V gave up 0 bases and J gave up 3 bases; unmatched junction bases: 4. CDR3 loop: CASSQEWTSETDTQYF. DNA of the CDR3: TGTGCCAGCAGCCAAGAGTGGACTAGCGAGACAGATACGCAGTATTTT.

The chain has TRBV27 and TRBJ2-2; 7 bases fit TRBD2. Germline CDR1 reads MNHEY; CDR2 reads SMNVEV (reference sequence). Trimming removed 6 bases from V and 5 bases from J; junction bases left unmatched: 9. The CDR3 length is 15 residues. The CDR3 spells CASRWGGVSTGELFF. The CDR3 coding sequence is TGTGCCAGCAGGTGGGGGGGGGTTAGTACCGGGGAGCTGTTTTTT.

This chain uses TRBV5-1 with TRBJ2-5; D gene unclear. Germline V gene data show CDR1 as SGHRS and CDR2 as YFSETQ. The CDR3 is 14 amino acids. Trimming took off 0 bases at V and 5 bases at J, with 11 bases between the two ends. As DNA, the CDR3 is TGCGCCAGCAGCTTGGGGCCCGAAGGCGAGACCCAGTACTTC. This translates into CASSLGPEGETQYF.

The chain uses TRBV6-2 or TRBV6-3 and TRBJ2-7; TRBD2 agrees at 7 bases. This CDR3 comprises 18 residues. From germline, CDR1 is MNHEY and CDR2 SVGEGT. After removal of 0 bases from V and 0 bases from J, the junction contained 11 bases not matched to a gene. The CDR3 nucleotides read TGTGCCAGCAGTTACTCGGAGGGGACTAAAATCCCCTCCTACGAGCAGTACTTC. This encodes CASSYSEGTKIPSYEQYF.

This clonotype was picked up many times. The chain carries TRBV6-2 or TRBV6-3 and TRBJ2-7; 14 nucleotides align to TRBD2. CDR1 is MNHEY, CDR2 SVGEGT, per germline. V lost 2 bases and J lost 5; bases outside the gene matches: 8. This CDR3 is built from 17 residues. CDR3: CASSYGTSGRSAHEQYF. CDR3 bases: TGTGCCAGCAGTTACGGGACTAGCGGGAGATCTGCCCACGAGCAGTACTTC.

This clonotype has more than one count but fewer than ten. The CDR3 region is CASSPVRGDYGYTF. In nucleotides, the CDR3 is TGTGCCAGCAGCCCAGTTAGAGGGGACTATGGCTACACCTTC. The V call is TRBV7-2, the J call TRBJ1-2; maybe TRBD1 (5 bases). In germline, CDR1 is SGHTA, CDR2 FQGNSA. Deletions cut 5 bases from V and 3 bases from J, with 13 bases between. This CDR3 contains 14 residues.

CDR3 in DNA: TGTGCCAGCAGTTTGCAGGCGTTCACCGGGGAGCTGTTTTTT. Residues: CASSLQAFTGELFF. The chain joins TRBV27 to TRBJ2-2; D unresolved. The V end lost 3 bases, the J end lost 4 bases, and 9 bases lay between the germline ends. Per the germline V gene, CDR1 is MNHEY and CDR2 is SMNVEV (reference sequence). The CDR3 totals 14 residues.

Points on this clonotype: A read error may explain this, as a much larger clone is one base away. The CDR3 region is CASSLHLRGQGNSPLHF. CDR3 in DNA: TGCGCCAGCAGCTTACACCTCCGGGGACAGGGCAATTCACCCCTCCACTTT. The rearrangement joins TRBV5-1 to TRBJ1-6; 9 bases map to TRBD1. V shed 2 bases and J 7 bases; nucleotides not matched to a gene: 10. The CDR3 runs 17 residues. Germline values: CDR1 SGHRS, CDR2 YFSETQ.

To note about this clonotype: This may arise from a read error, as a much more abundant clone is one base away. The rearrangement uses TRBV20-1 and TRBJ2-3; TRBD2 matches 10 bases. Per the germline V gene, CDR1 is DFQATT and CDR2 is SNEGSKA (reference sequence). The CDR3 sequence is 15 residues long. In DNA, the CDR3 is TGCAGTGCCTCACTAGCGGGAAGTCCGGCAGATACGCGGTATTTT. It encodes CSASLAGSPADTRYF.

Regarding this clonotype: With a much larger clone just one base away, this may be a read error. This chain links TRBV7-2 with TRBJ2-1; no definite D call. The CDR3 runs to 13 residues. Trimming took 5 bases from V and 12 from J, leaving 17 bases between them. Germline V gene sequence: CDR1 SGHTA, CDR2 FQGNSA. CDR3 region: CASSPASQDGQFF. The CDR3 DNA sequence: TGTGCCAGCAGCCCAGCGTCGCAAGATGGGCAGTTCTTC. Supplemented by reference TRBV7-2 and TRBJ2-1, the full variable domain reads GAGVSQSPSNKVTEKGKDVELRCDPISGHTALYWYRQSLGQGLEFLIYFQGNSAPDKSGLPSDRFSAERTGGSVSTLTIQRTQQEDSAVYLCASSPASQDGQFFGPGTRLTVL.

The CDR3 loop is CASSFAQAVSPLHF. The CDR3 DNA follows: TGTGCCAGCAGTTTCGCACAGGCGGTTTCACCCCTCCACTTT. V gene TRBV12-3 or TRBV12-4 combines with J gene TRBJ1-6; TRBD1 is a possible D gene (5 bases). V lost 3 bases to trimming and J lost 9 bases, with 12 bases between them. CDR3 length: 14 amino acids.

V gene TRBV5-1 combines with J gene TRBJ2-6; tentative D call: TRBD1 (6 bases). There are 18 residues in the CDR3. In germline, CDR1 is SGHRS, CDR2 YFSETQ. V gave up 0 bases and J gave up 1 base, with 14 bases separating them. The CDR3 loop is CASSLAGVDPSGANVLTF. In DNA, the CDR3 is TGCGCCAGCAGCTTGGCAGGGGTGGATCCGTCTGGGGCCAACGTCCTGACTTTC.

V usage is TRBV20-1 and J usage is TRBJ1-5; TRBD1 matches at 7 bases. Trimming took 1 base from V and 1 from J; bases not matched to a gene: 1. CDR3 length equals 14 residues. From germline, CDR1 is DFQATT and CDR2 SNEGSKA (reference sequence). The CDR3 reads CSARGGQSNQPQHF. DNA for the CDR3: TGCAGTGCTAGAGGGGGACAGAGCAATCAGCCCCAGCATTTT.

The rearrangement uses TRBV18 and TRBJ2-5; no reliable D call. V dropped 2 bases and J dropped 5 bases, with 12 bases sitting between them. Germline lookup yields CDR1 KGHSH and CDR2 LQKENI. This CDR3 contains 14 residues. The CDR3 bases are TGTGCCAGCTCACCAGGCCAGACGGTGGAGACCCAGTACTTC. Its protein is CASSPGQTVETQYF.

This clonotype was seen a handful of times. The V and J genes are TRBV20-1 and TRBJ1-5; 10 positions agree with TRBD1. CDR3 length: 17 amino acids. J lost 1 base, V lost 5 bases, and 11 bases had no gene match. Germline V gene sequence: CDR1 DFQATT, CDR2 SNEGSKA (reference sequence). The CDR3 region is CSAGSGTGVGSNQPQHF. The CDR3 bases are TGCAGTGCTGGCTCCGGGACAGGGGTCGGGAGCAATCAGCCCCAGCATTTT.